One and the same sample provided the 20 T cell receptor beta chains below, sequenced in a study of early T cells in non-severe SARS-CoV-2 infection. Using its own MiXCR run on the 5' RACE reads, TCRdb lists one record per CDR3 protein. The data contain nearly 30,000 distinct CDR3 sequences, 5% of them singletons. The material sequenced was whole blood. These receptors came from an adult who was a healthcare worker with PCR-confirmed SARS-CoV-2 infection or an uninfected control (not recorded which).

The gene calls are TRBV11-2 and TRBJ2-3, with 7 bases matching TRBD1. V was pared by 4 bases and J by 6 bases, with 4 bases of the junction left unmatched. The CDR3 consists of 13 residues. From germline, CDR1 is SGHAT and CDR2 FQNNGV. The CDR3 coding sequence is TGTGCCAGCAGCTATACAGGGGCTGATACGCAGTATTTT. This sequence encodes CASSYTGADTQYF. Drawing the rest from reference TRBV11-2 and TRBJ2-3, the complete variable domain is EAGVAQSPRYKIIEKRQSVAFWCNPISGHATLYWYQQILGQGPKLLIQFQNNGVVDDSQLPKDRFSAERLKGVDSTLKIQPAKLEDSAVYLCASSYTGADTQYFGPGTRLTVL.

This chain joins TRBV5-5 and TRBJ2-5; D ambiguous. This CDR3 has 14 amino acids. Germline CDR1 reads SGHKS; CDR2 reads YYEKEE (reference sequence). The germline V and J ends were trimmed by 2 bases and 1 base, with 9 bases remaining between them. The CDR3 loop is CASSFKQGQETQYF. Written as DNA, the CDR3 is TGTGCCAGCAGCTTCAAACAAGGCCAAGAGACCCAGTACTTC.

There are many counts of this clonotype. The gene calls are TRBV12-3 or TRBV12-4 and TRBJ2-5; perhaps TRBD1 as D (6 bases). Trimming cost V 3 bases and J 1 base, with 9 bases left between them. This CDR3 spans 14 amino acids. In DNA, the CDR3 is TGTGCCAGCAGTTTGCACAGGGCCCAAGAGACCCAGTACTTC. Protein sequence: CASSLHRAQETQYF.

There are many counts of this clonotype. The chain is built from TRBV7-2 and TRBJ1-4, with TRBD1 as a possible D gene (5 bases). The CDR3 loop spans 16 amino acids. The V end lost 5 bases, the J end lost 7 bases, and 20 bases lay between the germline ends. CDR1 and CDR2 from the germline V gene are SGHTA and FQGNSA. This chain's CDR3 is CASSPDSSLMSEKLFF. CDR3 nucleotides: TGTGCCAGCAGCCCCGACAGTTCTCTGATGAGTGAAAAACTGTTTTTT.

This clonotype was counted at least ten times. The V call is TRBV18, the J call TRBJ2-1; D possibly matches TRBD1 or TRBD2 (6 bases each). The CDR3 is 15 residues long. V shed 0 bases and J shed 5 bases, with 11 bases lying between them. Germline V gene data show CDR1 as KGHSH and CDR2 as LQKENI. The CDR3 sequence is CASSPPSGADNEQFF. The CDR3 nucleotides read TGTGCCAGCTCACCACCGTCGGGGGCGGACAATGAGCAGTTCTTC.

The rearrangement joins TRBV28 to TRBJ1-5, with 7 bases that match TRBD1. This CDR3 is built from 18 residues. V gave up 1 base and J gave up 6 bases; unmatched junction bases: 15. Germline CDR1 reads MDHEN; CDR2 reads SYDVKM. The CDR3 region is CASSLFYAGQSFAQPQHF. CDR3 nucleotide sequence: TGTGCCAGCAGTTTATTCTATGCGGGACAGTCGTTTGCTCAGCCCCAGCATTTT.

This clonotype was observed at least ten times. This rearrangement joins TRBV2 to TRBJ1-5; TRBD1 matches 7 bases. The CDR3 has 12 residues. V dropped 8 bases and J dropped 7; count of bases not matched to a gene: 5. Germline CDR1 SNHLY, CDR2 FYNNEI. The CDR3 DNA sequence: TGTGCCAGCGGACAGGTGCGGCAGCCCCAGCATTTT. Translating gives CASGQVRQPQHF.

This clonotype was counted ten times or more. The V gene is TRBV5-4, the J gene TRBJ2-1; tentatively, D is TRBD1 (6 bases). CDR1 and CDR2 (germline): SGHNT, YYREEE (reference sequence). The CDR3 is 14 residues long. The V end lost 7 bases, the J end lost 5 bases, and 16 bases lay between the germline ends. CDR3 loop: CASQDRKTNNEQFF. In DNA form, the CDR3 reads TGTGCCAGCCAAGACAGGAAAACCAACAATGAGCAGTTCTTC. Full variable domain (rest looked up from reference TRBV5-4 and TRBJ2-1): ETGVTQSPTHLIKTRGQQVTLRCSSQSGHNTVSWYQQALGQGPQFIFQYYREEENGRGNFPPRFSGLQFPNYSSELNVNALELDDSALYLCASQDRKTNNEQFFGPGTRLTVL.

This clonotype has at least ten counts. The chain's CDR3 is CASSLEYGNQPQHF. In DNA, the CDR3 is TGTGCCAGCAGCTTAGAGTACGGCAATCAGCCCCAGCATTTT. This sequence joins TRBV7-8 and TRBJ1-5, with D unresolved. This CDR3 has 14 amino acids. Germline V CDR1 and CDR2: SGHVS, FQNEAQ. The V gene lost 1 base and the J gene lost 2 bases, with 6 bases spanning the gap.

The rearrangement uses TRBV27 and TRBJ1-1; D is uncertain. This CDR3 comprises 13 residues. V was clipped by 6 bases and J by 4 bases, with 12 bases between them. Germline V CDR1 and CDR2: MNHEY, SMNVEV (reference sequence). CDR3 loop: CASRQQSGTEAFF. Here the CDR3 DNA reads TGTGCCAGCAGGCAGCAGTCGGGCACTGAAGCTTTCTTT.

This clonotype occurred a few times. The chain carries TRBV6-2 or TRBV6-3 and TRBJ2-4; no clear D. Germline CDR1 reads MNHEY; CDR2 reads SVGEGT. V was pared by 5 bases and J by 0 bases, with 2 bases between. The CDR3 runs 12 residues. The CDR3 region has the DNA TGTGCCAGCAGTGAAGCCAAAAACATTCAGTACTTC. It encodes CASSEAKNIQYF.

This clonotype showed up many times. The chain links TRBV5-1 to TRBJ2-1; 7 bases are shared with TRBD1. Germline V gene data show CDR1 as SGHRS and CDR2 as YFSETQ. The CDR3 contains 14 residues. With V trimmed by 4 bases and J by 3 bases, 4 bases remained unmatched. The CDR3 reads CASSLRTGYNEQFF. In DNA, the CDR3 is TGCGCCAGCAGCCTCCGGACAGGCTACAATGAGCAGTTCTTC.

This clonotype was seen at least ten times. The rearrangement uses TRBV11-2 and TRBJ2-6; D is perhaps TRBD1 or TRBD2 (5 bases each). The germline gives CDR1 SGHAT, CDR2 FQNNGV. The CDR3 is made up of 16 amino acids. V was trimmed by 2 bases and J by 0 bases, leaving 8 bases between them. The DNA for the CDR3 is TGTGCCAGCAGCTTAAGAGGGGCCTCTGGGGCCAACGTCCTGACTTTC. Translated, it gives CASSLRGASGANVLTF.

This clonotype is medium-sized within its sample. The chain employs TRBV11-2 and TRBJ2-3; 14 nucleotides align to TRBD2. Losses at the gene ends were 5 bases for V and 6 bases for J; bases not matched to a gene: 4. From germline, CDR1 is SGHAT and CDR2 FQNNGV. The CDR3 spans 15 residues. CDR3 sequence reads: CASSPGLAGADTQYF. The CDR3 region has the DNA TGTGCCAGCAGCCCGGGACTAGCGGGAGCGGATACGCAGTATTTT.

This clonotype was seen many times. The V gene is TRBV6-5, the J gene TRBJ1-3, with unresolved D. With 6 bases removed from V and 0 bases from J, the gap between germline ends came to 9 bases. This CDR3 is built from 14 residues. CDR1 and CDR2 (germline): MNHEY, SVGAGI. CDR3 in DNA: TGTGCCAGCAGCGGAGACCTCTCTGGAAACACCATATATTTT. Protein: CASSGDLSGNTIYF.

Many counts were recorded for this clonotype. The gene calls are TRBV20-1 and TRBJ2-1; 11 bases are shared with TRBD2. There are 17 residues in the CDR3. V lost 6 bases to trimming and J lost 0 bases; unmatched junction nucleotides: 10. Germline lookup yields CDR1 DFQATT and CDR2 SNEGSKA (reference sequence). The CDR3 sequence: CSASGPGLAVSYNEQFF. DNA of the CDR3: TGCAGTGCGTCCGGCCCGGGACTAGCGGTCTCCTACAATGAGCAGTTCTTC.

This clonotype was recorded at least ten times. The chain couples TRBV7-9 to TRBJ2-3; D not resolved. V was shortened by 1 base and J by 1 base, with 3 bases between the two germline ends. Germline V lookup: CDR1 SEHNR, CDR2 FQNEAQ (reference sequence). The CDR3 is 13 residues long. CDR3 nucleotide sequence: TGTGCCAGCAGCTTAGGTGGCACAGATACGCAGTATTTT. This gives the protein CASSLGGTDTQYF.

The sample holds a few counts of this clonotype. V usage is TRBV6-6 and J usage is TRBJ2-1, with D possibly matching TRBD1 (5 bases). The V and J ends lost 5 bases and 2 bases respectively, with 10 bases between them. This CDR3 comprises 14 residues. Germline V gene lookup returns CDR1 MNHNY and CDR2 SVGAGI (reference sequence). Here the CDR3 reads CASSAAGTYNEQFF. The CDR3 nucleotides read TGTGCCAGCAGTGCCGCAGGGACCTACAATGAGCAGTTCTTC.

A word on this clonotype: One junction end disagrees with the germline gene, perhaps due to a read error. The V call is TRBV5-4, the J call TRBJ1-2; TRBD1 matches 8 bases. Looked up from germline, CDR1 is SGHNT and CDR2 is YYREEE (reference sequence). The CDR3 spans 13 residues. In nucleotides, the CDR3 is TGTGTCAGCAGCCCAGGGACAGGCTATGGCTACACCTTC. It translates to CVSSPGTGYGYTF.

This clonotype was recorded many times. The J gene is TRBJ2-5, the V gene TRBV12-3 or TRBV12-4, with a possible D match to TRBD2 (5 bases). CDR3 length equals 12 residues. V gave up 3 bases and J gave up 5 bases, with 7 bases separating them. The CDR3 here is CASSLTGETQYF. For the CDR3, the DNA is TGTGCCAGCAGTTTGACGGGGGAGACCCAGTACTTC.